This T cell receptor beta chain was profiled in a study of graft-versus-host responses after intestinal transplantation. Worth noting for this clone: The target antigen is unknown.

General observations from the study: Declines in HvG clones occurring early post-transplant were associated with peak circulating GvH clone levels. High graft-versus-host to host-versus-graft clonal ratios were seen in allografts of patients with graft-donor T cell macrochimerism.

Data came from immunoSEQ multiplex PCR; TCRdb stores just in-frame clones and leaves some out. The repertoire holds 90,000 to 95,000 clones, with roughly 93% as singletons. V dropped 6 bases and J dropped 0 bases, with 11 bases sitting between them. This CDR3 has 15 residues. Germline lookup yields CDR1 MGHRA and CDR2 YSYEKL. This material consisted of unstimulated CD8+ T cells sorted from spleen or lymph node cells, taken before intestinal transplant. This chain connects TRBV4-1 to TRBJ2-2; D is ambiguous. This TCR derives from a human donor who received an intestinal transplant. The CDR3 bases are TGCGCCAGCAGACGCGAAAACGCGAACACCGGGGAGCTGTTTTTT. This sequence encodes CASRRENANTGELFF.